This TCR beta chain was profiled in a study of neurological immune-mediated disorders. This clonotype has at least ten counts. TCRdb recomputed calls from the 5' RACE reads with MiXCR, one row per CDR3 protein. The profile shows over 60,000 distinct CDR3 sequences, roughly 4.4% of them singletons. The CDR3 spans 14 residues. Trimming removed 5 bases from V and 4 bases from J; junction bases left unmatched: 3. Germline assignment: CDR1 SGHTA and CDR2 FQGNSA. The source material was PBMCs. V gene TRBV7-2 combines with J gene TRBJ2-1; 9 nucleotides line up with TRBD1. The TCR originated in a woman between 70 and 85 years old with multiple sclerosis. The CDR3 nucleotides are TGTGCCAGCAGCCCACAGGGGGCGTACAATGAGCAGTTCTTC. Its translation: CASSPQGAYNEQFF.